This T cell receptor (beta chain) was obtained from a study of tumor and adjacent non-tumor tissue in lung cancer. Three rounds of nested PCR, following a modified ARM-PCR protocol, produced the TCRbeta library. TCRdb passed the multiplex PCR reads through MiXCR, listing each CDR3 protein once. The repertoire holds roughly 200,000 distinct CDR3 sequences, with 70% to 75% as singletons. The template was RNA from unsorted bulk tissue. Sequencing was carried out using lung tumor tissue. The sequence came from a man aged 55 to 70 with non-small cell lung cancer.

The CDR3 DNA is TGTGCCAGCAGTTACGGGACAGCTTACAATGAGCAGTTCTTC. Encoded protein: CASSYGTAYNEQFF. The chain carries TRBV6-5 and TRBJ2-1; 7 bases are shared with TRBD1. CDR1 MNHEY and CDR2 SVGAGI come from the germline V gene. Trimming took 2 bases from V and 4 from J; bases not matched to a gene: 2. This CDR3 contains 14 residues.